The rows below give T cell receptor beta chains drawn from one sample of a study of T cells in Graves' hyperthyroidism and ophthalmopathy. TCRdb used MiXCR to reprocess the multiplex PCR reads, holding one entry per CDR3 protein. This sample carries about 760,000 distinct CDR3 sequences, just over 35% of them seen once, and the ten largest clones take roughly 30%. The specimen was blood. The receptors here all came from a woman between 40 and 50 years old with Graves' hyperthyroidism. The CDR3 runs from the conserved cysteine through the conserved F or W. A D gene is named only where the DNA matches it firmly. Clone sizes are given selectively: once, few, many, or a class where the clone is expanded.

v_call: TRBV10-2; clone_size: once; d_call: .; j_call: TRBJ1-5; cdr3_nt: TGCGCCAGCAGTGAGGTCGGAGGGGCACCCCAGCATTTT; cdr3_aa: CASSEVGGAPQHF
v_call: TRBV25-1; clone_size: .; d_call: .; j_call: TRBJ2-7; cdr3_nt: TGTGCCAGCAGCCAAATTCAGACCTACGAGCAGTACTTC; cdr3_aa: CASSQIQTYEQYF
v_call: TRBV4-3; clone_size: .; d_call: .; j_call: TRBJ2-7; cdr3_nt: TGCGCCAGCAGCGTAGCGCTTCCGAGCGAGCAGTACTTC; cdr3_aa: CASSVALPSEQYF
v_call: TRBV7-2; clone_size: many; d_call: .; j_call: TRBJ1-6; cdr3_nt: TGTGCCAGCAGCTTCTTCCAGGATTATAATTCACCCCTCCACTTT; cdr3_aa: CASSFFQDYNSPLHF
v_call: TRBV5-6; clone_size: few; d_call: .; j_call: TRBJ2-7; cdr3_nt: TGTGCCAGCAGCTGGGACCGGGACGAGCAGTACTTC; cdr3_aa: CASSWDRDEQYF
v_call: TRBV6-5; clone_size: many; d_call: .; j_call: TRBJ1-2; cdr3_nt: TGTGCCAGCAGTCAGGGTTGGGCTAACTATGGCTACACCTTC; cdr3_aa: CASSQGWANYGYTF
v_call: TRBV20-1; clone_size: .; d_call: TRBD2; j_call: TRBJ2-7; cdr3_nt: TGCAGTGCTAGAGATAGCTCCCGGGGGGATTCCTACGAGCAGTACTTC; cdr3_aa: CSARDSSRGDSYEQYF
v_call: TRBV6-5; clone_size: few; d_call: TRBD1; j_call: TRBJ2-6; cdr3_nt: TGTGCCAGCACCGGACAGGCTAGCTCTGGGGCCAACGTCCTGACTTTC; cdr3_aa: CASTGQASSGANVLTF
v_call: TRBV6-1; clone_size: many; d_call: TRBD1; j_call: TRBJ1-5; cdr3_nt: TGTGCCAGCAGTGAGACAGGGGCCGGGACCCAGCATTTT; cdr3_aa: CASSETGAGTQHF
v_call: TRBV29-1; clone_size: .; d_call: .; j_call: TRBJ2-1; cdr3_nt: TGCAGCGTTGAAGATAGGTTCGGTGAGCAGTTCTTC; cdr3_aa: CSVEDRFGEQFF
v_call: TRBV5-1; clone_size: many; d_call: TRBD2; j_call: TRBJ2-7; cdr3_nt: TGCGCCAGCAGCCGGACGGGGGGGCCGGAAGAGCAGTACTTC; cdr3_aa: CASSRTGGPEEQYF
v_call: TRBV4-1; clone_size: .; d_call: TRBD1; j_call: TRBJ2-7; cdr3_nt: TGCGCCAGCAGCTTGGGGACAGGGTCGCGCAACGAGCAGTACTTC; cdr3_aa: CASSLGTGSRNEQYF
v_call: TRBV6-1; clone_size: few; d_call: .; j_call: TRBJ1-1; cdr3_nt: TGTGCCAGCGTGTGGAGCACTGAAGCTTTCTTT; cdr3_aa: CASVWSTEAFF
v_call: TRBV10-3; clone_size: many; d_call: .; j_call: TRBJ1-5; cdr3_nt: TGTGCCATCAGAAAGACAGAGAATCAGCCCCAGCATTTT; cdr3_aa: CAIRKTENQPQHF
v_call: TRBV19; clone_size: many; d_call: .; j_call: TRBJ1-2; cdr3_nt: TGTGCCAGTATATCGACAGGACCCCCCAACTATGGCTACACCTTC; cdr3_aa: CASISTGPPNYGYTF
v_call: TRBV20-1; clone_size: few; d_call: TRBD2; j_call: TRBJ2-5; cdr3_nt: TGCAGTGCTCGGGGAGTAGCGGGGAAAGAGACCCAGTACTTC; cdr3_aa: CSARGVAGKETQYF
v_call: TRBV28; clone_size: few; d_call: .; j_call: TRBJ1-5; cdr3_nt: TGTGCCAGCAGTTTACCCGACAGTTTCAATCAGCCCCAGCATTTT; cdr3_aa: CASSLPDSFNQPQHF
v_call: TRBV6-2/TRBV6-3; clone_size: few; d_call: TRBD2; j_call: TRBJ2-7; cdr3_nt: TGTGCCACTACTAGCGGGGACTCCTACGAGCAGTACTTC; cdr3_aa: CATTSGDSYEQYF
v_call: TRBV2; clone_size: .; d_call: .; j_call: TRBJ2-7; cdr3_nt: TGTGCCAGCAGCCATCAGGGTACCGAGCAGTACTTC; cdr3_aa: CASSHQGTEQYF
v_call: TRBV2; clone_size: .; d_call: .; j_call: TRBJ2-7; cdr3_nt: TGTGCCAGCAGTGGGTTGGGCAACTACGAGCAGTACTTC; cdr3_aa: CASSGLGNYEQYF
v_call: TRBV29-1; clone_size: many; d_call: .; j_call: TRBJ2-2; cdr3_nt: TGCAGCGTCCGGGGGAACACCGGGGAGCTGTTTTTT; cdr3_aa: CSVRGNTGELFF
v_call: TRBV7-2; clone_size: .; d_call: .; j_call: TRBJ1-2; cdr3_nt: TGTGCCAGCAGCTCTTATAGGTGGGGTGAAAAAGGCTACACCTTC; cdr3_aa: CASSSYRWGEKGYTF
v_call: TRBV20-1; clone_size: few; d_call: TRBD1; j_call: TRBJ1-3; cdr3_nt: TGCAGTGCTAGAGGGGACAGGAGTTCAGCTGGAAACACCATATATTTT; cdr3_aa: CSARGDRSSAGNTIYF
v_call: TRBV7-2; clone_size: .; d_call: .; j_call: TRBJ1-3; cdr3_nt: TGTGCCAGCAGCTCGAAAGGGACTTTCGCGGAGTATTTT; cdr3_aa: CASSSKGTFAEYF
v_call: TRBV20-1; clone_size: .; d_call: .; j_call: TRBJ1-4; cdr3_nt: TGCAGTGCGAGGGGGGTCCGGGGAGGTGAAAAACTGTTTTTT; cdr3_aa: CSARGVRGGEKLFF
v_call: TRBV6-5; clone_size: few; d_call: .; j_call: TRBJ1-5; cdr3_nt: TGTGCCAGCAGTTACGGGGGGGGATCGCCCCAGCATTTT; cdr3_aa: CASSYGGGSPQHF
v_call: TRBV19; clone_size: many; d_call: .; j_call: TRBJ1-2; cdr3_nt: TGTGCCAGTAGTATAGGGGACGGACTCTATGGCTACACCTTC; cdr3_aa: CASSIGDGLYGYTF
v_call: TRBV20-1; clone_size: .; d_call: TRBD1; j_call: TRBJ2-3; cdr3_nt: TGCAGTGCTAATGACCCGGGACAGGGATTAGATACGCAGTATTTT; cdr3_aa: CSANDPGQGLDTQYF
v_call: TRBV12-3/TRBV12-4; clone_size: .; d_call: TRBD1; j_call: TRBJ1-2; cdr3_nt: TGTGCCAGCAGTTTAGCTGGCAGGGGGATCATTAACTATGGCTACACCTTC; cdr3_aa: CASSLAGRGIINYGYTF
v_call: TRBV4-3; clone_size: few; d_call: TRBD1; j_call: TRBJ1-1; cdr3_nt: TGCGCCAGCAGCCTTGGGACAGGGACTCCAAAGGGGGAAGCTTTCTTT; cdr3_aa: CASSLGTGTPKGEAFF
v_call: TRBV7-8; clone_size: .; d_call: .; j_call: TRBJ1-5; cdr3_nt: TGTGCCAGCAGCTTATATCTAGGGGGGCCAGAAGAGACCCAGCATTTT; cdr3_aa: CASSLYLGGPEETQHF
v_call: TRBV12-3/TRBV12-4; clone_size: many; d_call: .; j_call: TRBJ1-1; cdr3_nt: TGTGCCAGCAGTCTGACAGAAGCTGAAGCTTTCTTT; cdr3_aa: CASSLTEAEAFF
v_call: TRBV7-2; clone_size: many; d_call: .; j_call: TRBJ2-7; cdr3_nt: TGTGCCAGCAGCTTAGCGATTGCAGGGCTGGGGGAGCAGTACTTC; cdr3_aa: CASSLAIAGLGEQYF
v_call: TRBV20-1; clone_size: few; d_call: TRBD2; j_call: TRBJ2-7; cdr3_nt: TGCAGTGCCCCCAGGACTAGCGGGGGCCCCTACGAGCAGTACTTC; cdr3_aa: CSAPRTSGGPYEQYF
v_call: TRBV7-9; clone_size: many; d_call: .; j_call: TRBJ2-5; cdr3_nt: TGTGCCAGCAGCTTAGGATCGGAGGTGGAGACCCAGTACTTC; cdr3_aa: CASSLGSEVETQYF
v_call: TRBV29-1; clone_size: many; d_call: .; j_call: TRBJ1-1; cdr3_nt: TGCAGCGTTATTATGAACACTGAAGCTTTCTTT; cdr3_aa: CSVIMNTEAFF
v_call: TRBV24-1; clone_size: .; d_call: .; j_call: TRBJ2-7; cdr3_nt: TGTGCCAGCAGTTCTACTGACTGGCGCGAGCAGTACTTC; cdr3_aa: CASSSTDWREQYF
v_call: TRBV6-5; clone_size: many; d_call: .; j_call: TRBJ1-2; cdr3_nt: TGTGCCAGCAGTTACTCGACACAGGTCTATGGCTACACCTTC; cdr3_aa: CASSYSTQVYGYTF
v_call: TRBV7-9; clone_size: .; d_call: .; j_call: TRBJ2-7; cdr3_nt: TGTGCCAGCAGCTTAGGATCGGACGCAGGTGGTGGTTCCGAGCAGTACTTC; cdr3_aa: CASSLGSDAGGGSEQYF
v_call: TRBV29-1; clone_size: .; d_call: .; j_call: TRBJ2-3; cdr3_nt: TGCAGCGAGACCCGGGACAGCACAGATACGCAGTATTTT; cdr3_aa: CSETRDSTDTQYF
v_call: TRBV6-6; clone_size: .; d_call: TRBD1; j_call: TRBJ1-4; cdr3_nt: TGTGCCAGCAGCTTGACAGGGAGCGGAGAAAAACTGTTTTTT; cdr3_aa: CASSLTGSGEKLFF
v_call: TRBV10-3; clone_size: .; d_call: .; j_call: TRBJ2-6; cdr3_nt: TGTGCCATCAGTTCGGACGCGACTTTC; cdr3_aa: CAISSDATF
v_call: TRBV19; clone_size: many; d_call: .; j_call: TRBJ2-5; cdr3_nt: TGTGCCAGTAGGAGCGGGCAGGACCAAGAGACCCAGTACTTC; cdr3_aa: CASRSGQDQETQYF
v_call: TRBV2; clone_size: many; d_call: TRBD1; j_call: TRBJ1-5; cdr3_nt: TGTGCCAGCAGTGAAGGGACAGGACAAGTTCCCCAGCATTTT; cdr3_aa: CASSEGTGQVPQHF
v_call: TRBV15; clone_size: .; d_call: .; j_call: TRBJ2-5; cdr3_nt: TGTGCCACCAGCACCTACAGGATCGAGACCCAGTACTTC; cdr3_aa: CATSTYRIETQYF
v_call: TRBV24-1; clone_size: many; d_call: .; j_call: TRBJ2-7; cdr3_nt: TGTGCCACCAGTGAATGGACGGGCAAGTTCTACGAGCAGTACTTC; cdr3_aa: CATSEWTGKFYEQYF
v_call: TRBV10-2; clone_size: .; d_call: .; j_call: TRBJ1-2; cdr3_nt: TGCGCCAGCAGTGAGGTCGACTTACAAAACTATGGCTACACCTTC; cdr3_aa: CASSEVDLQNYGYTF
v_call: TRBV24-1; clone_size: many; d_call: .; j_call: TRBJ1-2; cdr3_nt: TGTGCCACCAGTGGAAAGGACGGGAACTATGGCTACACCTTC; cdr3_aa: CATSGKDGNYGYTF
v_call: TRBV2; clone_size: .; d_call: .; j_call: TRBJ1-4; cdr3_nt: TGTGCCAGCAGTTTACCGGTGGGAGAAAAACTGTTTTTT; cdr3_aa: CASSLPVGEKLFF
v_call: TRBV7-9; clone_size: .; d_call: .; j_call: TRBJ1-1; cdr3_nt: TGTGCCAGCAGCTCCGGGACGTCCGACACTGAAGCTTCCTTT; cdr3_aa: CASSSGTSDTEASF
v_call: TRBV5-1; clone_size: .; d_call: .; j_call: TRBJ2-2; cdr3_nt: TGCGCCAGCAGCTTGCTTTCAGGGAGAAACACCGGGGAGCTGTTTTTT; cdr3_aa: CASSLLSGRNTGELFF
v_call: TRBV4-3; clone_size: few; d_call: .; j_call: TRBJ2-7; cdr3_nt: TGCGCCAGCAGCCAAGATACAATCTACGAGCAGTACTTC; cdr3_aa: CASSQDTIYEQYF
v_call: TRBV9; clone_size: many; d_call: .; j_call: TRBJ1-3; cdr3_nt: TGTGCCAGCAGCGTAGATGGGAAAAACACCATATATTTT; cdr3_aa: CASSVDGKNTIYF
v_call: TRBV2; clone_size: few; d_call: TRBD2; j_call: TRBJ2-7; cdr3_nt: TGTGCCAGCAGCCAAGCGGGGACTGCCTACGAGCAGTACTTC; cdr3_aa: CASSQAGTAYEQYF
v_call: TRBV4-3; clone_size: .; d_call: TRBD1; j_call: TRBJ1-2; cdr3_nt: TGCGCCAGCAGCCAAGGGGACAGGGGCATTGGCTACACCTTC; cdr3_aa: CASSQGDRGIGYTF